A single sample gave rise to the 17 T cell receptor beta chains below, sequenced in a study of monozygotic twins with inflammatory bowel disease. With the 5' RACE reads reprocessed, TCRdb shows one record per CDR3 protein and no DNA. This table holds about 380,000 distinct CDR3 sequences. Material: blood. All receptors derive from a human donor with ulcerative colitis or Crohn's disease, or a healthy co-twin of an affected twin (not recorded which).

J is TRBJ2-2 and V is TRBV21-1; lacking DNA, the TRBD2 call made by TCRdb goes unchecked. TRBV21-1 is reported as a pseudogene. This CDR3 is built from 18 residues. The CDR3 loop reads CASSKAPGGRLSTGELFF.

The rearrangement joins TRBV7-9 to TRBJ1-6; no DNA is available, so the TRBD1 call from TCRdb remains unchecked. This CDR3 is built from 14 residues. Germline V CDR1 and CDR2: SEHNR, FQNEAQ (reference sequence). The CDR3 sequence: CASSTQGVYSPLHF.

The CDR3 here is CSARDPGAARGYTF. The V gene is TRBV20-1, the J gene TRBJ1-2; TCRdb returns TRBD1, unconfirmable since there is no DNA. The CDR3 spans 14 residues. Germline V gene lookup returns CDR1 DFQATT and CDR2 SNEGSKA (reference sequence).

CDR3 sequence reads: CSVDRVYRNEQFF. The rearrangement joins TRBV29-1 to TRBJ2-1; TCRdb gives TRBD1 as the D gene, but with no DNA this cannot be confirmed. The germline V gene encodes CDR1 SQVTM and CDR2 ANQGSEA. There are 13 residues in the CDR3.

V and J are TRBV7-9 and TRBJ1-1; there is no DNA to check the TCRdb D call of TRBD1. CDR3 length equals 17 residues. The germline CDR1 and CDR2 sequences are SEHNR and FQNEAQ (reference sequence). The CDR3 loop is CASSLARWGRYDTEAFF.

The CDR3 is CASSFRGVAQYF. V is TRBV28 and J is TRBJ2-5; TCRdb designates TRBD1, a call that cannot be tested without DNA. The CDR3 has 12 amino acids. Germline assignment: CDR1 MDHEN and CDR2 SYDVKM.

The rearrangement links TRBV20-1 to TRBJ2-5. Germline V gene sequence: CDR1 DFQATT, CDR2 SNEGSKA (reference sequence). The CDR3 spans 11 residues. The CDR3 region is CSARAEETQYF.

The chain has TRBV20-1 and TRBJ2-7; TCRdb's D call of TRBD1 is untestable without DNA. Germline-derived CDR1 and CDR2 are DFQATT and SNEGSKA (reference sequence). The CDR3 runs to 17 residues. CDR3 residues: CSARVLAGPQSSYEQYF.

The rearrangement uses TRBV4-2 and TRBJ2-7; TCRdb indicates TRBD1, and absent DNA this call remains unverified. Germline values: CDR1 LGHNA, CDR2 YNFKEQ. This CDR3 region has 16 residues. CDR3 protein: CASSQAAGKGAYEQYF.

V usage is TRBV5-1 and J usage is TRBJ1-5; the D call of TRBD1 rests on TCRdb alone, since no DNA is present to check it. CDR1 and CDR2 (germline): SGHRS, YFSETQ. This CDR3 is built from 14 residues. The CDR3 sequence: CASSTRQGGQPQHF.

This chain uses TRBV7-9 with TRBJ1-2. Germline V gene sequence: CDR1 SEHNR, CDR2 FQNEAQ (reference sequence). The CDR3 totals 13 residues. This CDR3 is CASSFQPNYGYTF.

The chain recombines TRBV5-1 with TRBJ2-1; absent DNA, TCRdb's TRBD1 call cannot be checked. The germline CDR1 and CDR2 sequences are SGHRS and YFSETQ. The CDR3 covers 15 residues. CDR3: CASSLGQPFYNEQFF.

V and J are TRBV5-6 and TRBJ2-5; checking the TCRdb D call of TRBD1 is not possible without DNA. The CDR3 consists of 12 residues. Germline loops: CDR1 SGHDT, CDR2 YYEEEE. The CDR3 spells CASSVFRTGEDF.

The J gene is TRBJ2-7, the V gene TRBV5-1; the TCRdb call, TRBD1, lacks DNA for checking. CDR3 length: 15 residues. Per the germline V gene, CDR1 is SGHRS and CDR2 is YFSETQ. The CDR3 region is CASSGAGAFSYEQYF. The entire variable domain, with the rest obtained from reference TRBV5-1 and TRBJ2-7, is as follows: KAGVTQTPRYLIKTRGQQVTLSCSPISGHRSVSWYQQTPGQGLQFLFEYFSETQRNKGNFPGRFSGRQFSNSRSEMNVSTLELGDSALYLCASSGAGAFSYEQYFGPGTRLTVT.

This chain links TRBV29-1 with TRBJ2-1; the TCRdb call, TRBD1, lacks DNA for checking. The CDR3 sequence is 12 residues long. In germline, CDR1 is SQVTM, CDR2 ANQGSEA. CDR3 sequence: CSVEGHRVGEFF.

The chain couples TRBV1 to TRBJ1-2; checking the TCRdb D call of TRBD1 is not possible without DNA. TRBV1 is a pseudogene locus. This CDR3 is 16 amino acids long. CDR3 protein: CTTDPPIRGWNYGYTF.

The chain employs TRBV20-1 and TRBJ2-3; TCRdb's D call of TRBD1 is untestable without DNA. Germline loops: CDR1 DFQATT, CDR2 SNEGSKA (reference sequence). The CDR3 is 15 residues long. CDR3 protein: CSASFAGRYTDTQYF.